This T cell receptor beta chain was found in a study of response to subunit inactivated influenza vaccine. TCRdb fed the RT-PCR reads into MiXCR, producing one record per CDR3 protein. The sample comprises 500,000 or so distinct CDR3 sequences, approximately 11% of which are singletons, and 9.5% to 15% rests with the top ten. Trimming cost V 1 base and J 4 bases; bases outside gene matches: 7. Germline loops: CDR1 SGHTA, CDR2 FQGTGA. CDR3 length: 16 amino acids. This clonotype was detected a few times. This chain connects TRBV7-3 to TRBJ2-3, with TRBD2 identical over 8 bases. The receptor's source is a man aged 45-65 years who received an inactivated influenza vaccine. The sample in question was PBMCs from blood, obtained 45 days after vaccination. The CDR3 loop is CASSLIAGRDSDTQYF. The CDR3 DNA sequence: TGTGCCAGCAGCTTAATTGCCGGGAGGGATTCAGATACGCAGTATTTT.